Sequencing of this T cell receptor beta chain was carried out in a study of metastatic and nonmetastatic thyroid tumors. TCRdb re-called clones from the PCR reads using MiXCR. The sample contains fewer than 4,500 clones, about 25% of which appear only once. V lost 1 base and J lost 6; bases outside the gene matches: 1. The length of the CDR3 is 14 residues. Germline loops: CDR1 LGHDT, CDR2 YNNKEL (reference sequence). On this clone itself: Antigen unknown. A much more abundant neighbour one base away suggests this may be a read error.

No treatment of any kind had been given to any patient before thyroid surgery. Points from the study as a whole: Significantly greater TCR beta diversity was reportedly found in malignant thyroid tumors than in benign nodules (in blood and tumor).

The receptor comes from a male donor with papillary thyroid cancer or a benign thyroid nodule (not recorded which). Some clones in this sample may be carry-over from other donors' samples. The sample consisted of tumor tissue. The chain joins TRBV3-1 to TRBJ2-2; 8 bases are shared with TRBD2. CDR3 sequence (DNA): TGTGCCAGCAGCCAAGCGCGGGAGGCCGGGGAGCTGTTTTTT. Amino acids: CASSQAREAGELFF.